The sequence of this T cell receptor beta chain was determined in a study of control samples from healthy donors and cancer patients. This CDR3 spans 16 amino acids. Trimming left V 3 bases short and J 0 bases short, with 15 bases between. The germline CDR1 and CDR2 sequences are SGDLS and YYNGEE. TCRdb's copy holds only in-frame clones and misses some; the assay was immunoSEQ multiplex PCR. The table lists about 220,000 clones, about 95% of them singletons. This chain joins TRBV9 and TRBJ1-2, with D perhaps TRBD1 (5 bases). The specimen was blood. This TCR was sampled from a man aged 50 to 59 in good health. The CDR3 sequence is CASSGPPGLSNYGYTF. The CDR3 DNA reads TGTGCCAGCAGCGGCCCCCCAGGGTTGTCTAACTATGGCTACACCTTC.